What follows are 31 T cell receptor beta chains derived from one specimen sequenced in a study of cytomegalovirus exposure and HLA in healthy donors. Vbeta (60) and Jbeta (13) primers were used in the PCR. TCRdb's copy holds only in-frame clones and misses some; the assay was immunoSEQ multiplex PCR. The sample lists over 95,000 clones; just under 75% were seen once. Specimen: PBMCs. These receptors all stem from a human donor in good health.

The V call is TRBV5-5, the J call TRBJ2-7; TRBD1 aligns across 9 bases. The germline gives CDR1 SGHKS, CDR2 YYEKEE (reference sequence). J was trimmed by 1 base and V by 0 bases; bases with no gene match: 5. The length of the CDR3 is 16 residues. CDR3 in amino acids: CASSLAGTGTSYEQYF. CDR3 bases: TGTGCCAGCAGCTTGGCTGGGACAGGGACGTCCTACGAGCAGTACTTC.

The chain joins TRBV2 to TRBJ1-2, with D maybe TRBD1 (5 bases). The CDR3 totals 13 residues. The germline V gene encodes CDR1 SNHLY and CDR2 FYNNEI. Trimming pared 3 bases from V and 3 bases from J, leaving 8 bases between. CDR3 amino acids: CASSDRDYYGYTF. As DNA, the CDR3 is TGTGCCAGCAGTGACAGGGACTACTATGGCTACACCTTC.

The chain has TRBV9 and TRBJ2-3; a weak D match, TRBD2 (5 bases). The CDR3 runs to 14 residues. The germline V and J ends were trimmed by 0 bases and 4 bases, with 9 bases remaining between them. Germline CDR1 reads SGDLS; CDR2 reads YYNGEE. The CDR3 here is CASSVAGRADTQYF. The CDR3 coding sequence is TGTGCCAGCAGCGTAGCGGGAAGGGCAGATACGCAGTATTTT.

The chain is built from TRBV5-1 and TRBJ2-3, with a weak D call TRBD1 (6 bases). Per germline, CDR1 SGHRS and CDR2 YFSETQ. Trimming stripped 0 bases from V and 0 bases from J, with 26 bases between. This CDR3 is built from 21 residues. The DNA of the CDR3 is TGCGCCAGCAGCTTGGCGTTAGACAGGACAGAGACTTCCTTGAGCACAGATACGCAGTATTTT. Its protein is CASSLALDRTETSLSTDTQYF.

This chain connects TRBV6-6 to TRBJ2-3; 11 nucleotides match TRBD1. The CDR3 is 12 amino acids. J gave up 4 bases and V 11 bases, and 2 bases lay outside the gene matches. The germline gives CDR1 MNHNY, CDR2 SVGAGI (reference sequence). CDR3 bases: TGTGCCGGGGGACAGGGGGCAGATACGCAGTATTTT. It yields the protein CAGGQGADTQYF.

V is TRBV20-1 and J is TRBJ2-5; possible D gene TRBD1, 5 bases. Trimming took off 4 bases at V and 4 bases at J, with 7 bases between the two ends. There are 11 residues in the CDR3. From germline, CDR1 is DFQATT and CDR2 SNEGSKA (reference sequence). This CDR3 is CSAKGIETQYF. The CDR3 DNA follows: TGCAGTGCTAAGGGGATAGAGACCCAGTACTTC.

CDR3 DNA sequence: TGTGCCTGGGGTCCGGGGGGGGCCTTGACGTATACGCAGTATTTT. Translating gives CAWGPGGALTYTQYF. The J gene is TRBJ2-3, the V gene TRBV30; 8 nucleotides match TRBD2. CDR1 GTSNPN and CDR2 SVGIG come from the germline V gene (reference sequence). The V and J ends lost 5 bases and 7 bases, in that order; junction bases with no gene match: 14. There are 15 residues in the CDR3.

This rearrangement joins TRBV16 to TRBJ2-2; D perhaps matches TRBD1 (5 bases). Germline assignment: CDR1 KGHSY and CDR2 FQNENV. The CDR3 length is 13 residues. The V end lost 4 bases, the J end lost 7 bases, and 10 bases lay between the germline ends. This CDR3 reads CASSPQGFGELFF. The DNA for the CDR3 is TGTGCCAGCAGCCCGCAGGGCTTCGGGGAGCTGTTTTTT. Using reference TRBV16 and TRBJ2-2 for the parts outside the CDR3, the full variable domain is GEEVAQTPKHLVRGEGQKAKLYCAPIKGHSYVFWYQQVLKNEFKFLISFQNENVFDETGMPKERFSAKCLPNSPCSLEIQATKLEDSAVYFCASSPQGFGELFFGEGSRLTVL.

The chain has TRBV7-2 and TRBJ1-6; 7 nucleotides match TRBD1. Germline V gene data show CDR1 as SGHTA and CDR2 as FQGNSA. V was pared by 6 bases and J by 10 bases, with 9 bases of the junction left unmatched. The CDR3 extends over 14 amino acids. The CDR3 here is CASSLTDRLSPLHF. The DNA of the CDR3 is TGTGCCAGCAGTTTGACGGACAGGTTATCACCCCTCCACTTT.

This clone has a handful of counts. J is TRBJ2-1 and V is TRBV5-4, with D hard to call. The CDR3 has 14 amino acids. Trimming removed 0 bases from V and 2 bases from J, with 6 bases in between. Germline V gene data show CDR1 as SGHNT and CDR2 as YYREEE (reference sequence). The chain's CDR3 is CASSLASAYNEQFF. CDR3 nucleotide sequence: TGTGCCAGCAGCTTGGCCTCCGCCTACAATGAGCAGTTCTTC.

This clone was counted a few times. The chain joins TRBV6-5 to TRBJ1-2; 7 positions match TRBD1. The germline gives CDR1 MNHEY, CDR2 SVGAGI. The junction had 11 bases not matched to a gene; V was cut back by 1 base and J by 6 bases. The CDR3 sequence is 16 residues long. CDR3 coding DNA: TGTGCCAGCAGTTACTATCCCCAAGACAGGGAAAATGGCTACACCTTC. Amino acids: CASSYYPQDRENGYTF.

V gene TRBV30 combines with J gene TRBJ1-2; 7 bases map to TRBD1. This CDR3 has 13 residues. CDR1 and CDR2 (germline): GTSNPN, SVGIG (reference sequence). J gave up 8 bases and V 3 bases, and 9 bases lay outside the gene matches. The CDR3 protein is CAWSDLTGNGYTF. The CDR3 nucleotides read TGTGCCTGGAGCGATTTGACAGGGAACGGCTACACCTTC.

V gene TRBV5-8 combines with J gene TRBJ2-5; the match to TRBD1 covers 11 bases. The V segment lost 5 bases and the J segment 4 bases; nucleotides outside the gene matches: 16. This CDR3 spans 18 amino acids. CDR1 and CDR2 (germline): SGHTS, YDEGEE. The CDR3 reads CASSRVARTGGFGETQYF. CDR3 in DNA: TGTGCCAGCAGTAGGGTCGCCCGGACAGGGGGCTTTGGAGAGACCCAGTACTTC. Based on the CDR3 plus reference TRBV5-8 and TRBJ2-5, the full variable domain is EAGVTQSPTHLIKTRGQQATLRCSPISGHTSVYWYQQALGLGLQFLLWYDEGEERNRGNFPPRFSGRQFPNYSSELNVNALELEDSALYLCASSRVARTGGFGETQYFGPGTRLLVL.

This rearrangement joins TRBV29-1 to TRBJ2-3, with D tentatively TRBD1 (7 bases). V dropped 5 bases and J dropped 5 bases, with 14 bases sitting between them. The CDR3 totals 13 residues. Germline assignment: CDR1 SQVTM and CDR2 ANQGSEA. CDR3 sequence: CSVRQGGRDTQYF. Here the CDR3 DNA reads TGCAGCGTTAGGCAGGGGGGCCGAGATACGCAGTATTTT.

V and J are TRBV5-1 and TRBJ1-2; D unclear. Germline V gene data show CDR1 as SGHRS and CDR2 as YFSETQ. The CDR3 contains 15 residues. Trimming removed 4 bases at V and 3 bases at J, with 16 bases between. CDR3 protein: CASSLYRAGHYGYTF. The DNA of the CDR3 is TGCGCCAGCAGCCTCTACAGAGCAGGCCACTATGGCTACACCTTC.

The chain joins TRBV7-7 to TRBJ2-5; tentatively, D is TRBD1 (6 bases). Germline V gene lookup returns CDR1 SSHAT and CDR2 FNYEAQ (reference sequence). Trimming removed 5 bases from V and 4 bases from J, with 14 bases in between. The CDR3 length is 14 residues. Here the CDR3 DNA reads TGTGCCAGCAGCCAATCAGGGGTGCGAGAGACCCAGTACTTC. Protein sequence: CASSQSGVRETQYF.

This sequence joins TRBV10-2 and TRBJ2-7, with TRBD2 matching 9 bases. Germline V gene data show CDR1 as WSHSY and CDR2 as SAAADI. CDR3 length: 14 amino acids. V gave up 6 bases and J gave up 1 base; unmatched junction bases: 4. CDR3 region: CASRTSGSSYEQYF. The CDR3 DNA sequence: TGCGCCAGCAGGACTAGCGGTTCTTCCTACGAGCAGTACTTC.

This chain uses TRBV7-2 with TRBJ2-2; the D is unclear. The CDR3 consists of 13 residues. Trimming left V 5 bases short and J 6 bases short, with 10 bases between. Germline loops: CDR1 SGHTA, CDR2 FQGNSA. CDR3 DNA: TGTGCCAGCAGCCCCTCCGTTCCCGGGGAGCTGTTTTTT. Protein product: CASSPSVPGELFF.

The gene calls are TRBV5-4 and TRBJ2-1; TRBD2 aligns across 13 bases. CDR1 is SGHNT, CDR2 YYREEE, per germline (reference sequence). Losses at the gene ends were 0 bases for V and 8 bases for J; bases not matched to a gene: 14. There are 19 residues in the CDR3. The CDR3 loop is CASSLARLAGGGMLDEQFF. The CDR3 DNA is TGTGCCAGCAGCTTGGCGCGACTAGCGGGGGGCGGTATGCTCGATGAGCAGTTCTTC. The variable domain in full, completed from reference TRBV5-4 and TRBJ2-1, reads ETGVTQSPTHLIKTRGQQVTLRCSSQSGHNTVSWYQQALGQGPQFIFQYYREEENGRGNFPPRFSGLQFPNYSSELNVNALELDDSALYLCASSLARLAGGGMLDEQFFGPGTRLTVL.

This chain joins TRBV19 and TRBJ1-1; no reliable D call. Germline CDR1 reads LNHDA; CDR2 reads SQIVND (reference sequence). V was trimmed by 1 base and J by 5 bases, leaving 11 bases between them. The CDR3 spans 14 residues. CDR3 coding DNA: TGTGCCAGTAGTATAGGACTAGAAGGGACTGAAGCTTTCTTT. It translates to CASSIGLEGTEAFF. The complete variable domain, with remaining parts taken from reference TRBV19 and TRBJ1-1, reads DGGITQSPKYLFRKEGQNVTLSCEQNLNHDAMYWYRQDPGQGLRLIYYSQIVNDFQKGDIAEGYSVSREKKESFPLTVTSAQKNPTAFYLCASSIGLEGTEAFFGQGTRLTVV.

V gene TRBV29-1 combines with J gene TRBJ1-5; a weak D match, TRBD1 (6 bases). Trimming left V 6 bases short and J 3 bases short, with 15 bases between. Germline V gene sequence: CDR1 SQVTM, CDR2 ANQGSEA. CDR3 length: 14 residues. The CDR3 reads CSVSIQGLNQPQHF. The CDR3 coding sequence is TGCAGCGTCTCAATACAGGGTCTCAATCAGCCCCAGCATTTT.

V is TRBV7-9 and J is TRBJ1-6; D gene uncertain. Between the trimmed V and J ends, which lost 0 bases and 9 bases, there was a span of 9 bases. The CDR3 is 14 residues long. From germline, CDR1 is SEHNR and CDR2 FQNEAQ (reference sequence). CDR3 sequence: CASSLAQVASPLHF. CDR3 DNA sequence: TGTGCCAGCAGCTTAGCGCAGGTTGCTTCACCCCTCCACTTT. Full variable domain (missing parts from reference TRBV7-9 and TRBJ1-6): DTGVSQNPRHKITKRGQNVTFRCDPISEHNRLYWYRQTLGQGPEFLTYFQNEAQLEKSRLLSDRFSAERPKGSFSTLEIQRTEQGDSAMYLCASSLAQVASPLHFGNGTRLTVT.

CDR3 in DNA: TGTGCCAGCAGTTTGTGTCTGGAGTCGGAGACCCAGTACTTC. It yields the protein CASSLCLESETQYF. This chain connects TRBV27 to TRBJ2-5; no reliable D call. The V gene's germline CDR1 is MNHEY and CDR2 SMNVEV (reference sequence). The V gene lost 3 bases and the J gene lost 5 bases, with 13 bases spanning the gap. The CDR3 spans 14 residues.

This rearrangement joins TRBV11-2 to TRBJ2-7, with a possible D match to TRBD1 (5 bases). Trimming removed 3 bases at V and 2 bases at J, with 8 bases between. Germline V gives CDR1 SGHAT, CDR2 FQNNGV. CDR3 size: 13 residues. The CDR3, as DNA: TGTGCCAGCAGCTTGGGGCAGCCCTACGAGCAGTACTTC. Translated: CASSLGQPYEQYF.

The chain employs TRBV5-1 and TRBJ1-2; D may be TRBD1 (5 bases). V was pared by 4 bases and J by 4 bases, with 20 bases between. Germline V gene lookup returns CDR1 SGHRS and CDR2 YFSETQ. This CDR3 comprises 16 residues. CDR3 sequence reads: CASSLSQGRVGYGYTF. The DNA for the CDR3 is TGCGCCAGCAGCCTGTCGCAGGGCAGGGTGGGCTATGGCTACACCTTC.

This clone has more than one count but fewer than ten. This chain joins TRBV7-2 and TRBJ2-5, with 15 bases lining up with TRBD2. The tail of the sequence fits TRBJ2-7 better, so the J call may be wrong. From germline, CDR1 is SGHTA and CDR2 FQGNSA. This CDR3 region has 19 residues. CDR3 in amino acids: CASSSRAGLAGGGSYEQYF. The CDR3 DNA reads TGTGCCAGCAGCTCGCGCGCCGGACTAGCGGGAGGGGGCTCCTACGAGCAGTACTTC.

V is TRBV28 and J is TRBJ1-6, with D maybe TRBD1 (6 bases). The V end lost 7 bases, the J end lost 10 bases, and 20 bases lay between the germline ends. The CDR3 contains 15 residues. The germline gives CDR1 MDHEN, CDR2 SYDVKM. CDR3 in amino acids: CASTLRGSVRSPLHF. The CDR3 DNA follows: TGTGCCAGCACCCTCAGGGGTAGTGTCCGGTCACCCCTCCACTTT.

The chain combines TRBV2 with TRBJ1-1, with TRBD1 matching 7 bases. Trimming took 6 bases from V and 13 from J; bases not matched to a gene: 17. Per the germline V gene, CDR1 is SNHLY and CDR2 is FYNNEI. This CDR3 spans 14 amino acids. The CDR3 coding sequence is TGTGCCAGCAGCGGGGACAGTGAGGGCGGGATTAGTTTCTTT. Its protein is CASSGDSEGGISFF.

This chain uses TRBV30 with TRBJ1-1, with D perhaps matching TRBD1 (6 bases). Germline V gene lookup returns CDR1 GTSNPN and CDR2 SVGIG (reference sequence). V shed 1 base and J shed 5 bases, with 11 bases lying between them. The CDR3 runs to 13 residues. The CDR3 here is CAWSEQGRTEAFF. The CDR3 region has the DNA TGTGCCTGGAGTGAACAGGGAAGGACTGAAGCTTTCTTT. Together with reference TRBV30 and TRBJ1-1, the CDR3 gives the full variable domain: SQTIHQWPATLVQPVGSPLSLECTVEGTSNPNLYWYRQAAGRGLQLLFYSVGIGQISSEVPQNLSASRPQDRQFILSSKKLLLSDSGFYLCAWSEQGRTEAFFGQGTRLTVV.

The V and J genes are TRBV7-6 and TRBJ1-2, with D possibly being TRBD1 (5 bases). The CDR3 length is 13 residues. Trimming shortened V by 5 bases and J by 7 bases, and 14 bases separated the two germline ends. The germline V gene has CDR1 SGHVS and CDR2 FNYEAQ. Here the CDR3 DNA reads TGTGCCAGCAGCAGACAGCGGGAGGGTGGCTACACCTTC. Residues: CASSRQREGGYTF.

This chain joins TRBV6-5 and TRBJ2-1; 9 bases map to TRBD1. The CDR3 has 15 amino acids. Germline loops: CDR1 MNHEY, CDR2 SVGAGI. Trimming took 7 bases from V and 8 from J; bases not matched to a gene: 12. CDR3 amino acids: CASTDRGQGVYEQFF. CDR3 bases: TGTGCCAGCACCGACAGGGGACAGGGTGTCTATGAGCAGTTCTTC.